This T cell receptor (beta chain) emerged from a study of human T cells and chemical hapten exposure. Study-level information: TCR yields per sample varied, mainly owing to small pooled library volume differences.

This CDR3 comprises 15 residues. V lost 0 bases to trimming and J lost 3 bases; unmatched junction nucleotides: 2. Germline lookup yields CDR1 MRHNA and CDR2 SNTAGT. The time point denotes: healthy volunteer bleed at 2 weeks. The total RNA was obtained from whole blood that was not fractionated. This clonotype was recorded many times. The library attached unique molecular identifiers to individual cDNA molecules. Per the authors' pipeline: Ranging from roughly 20,000 to 690,600, TCR counts per sample had a median value of approximately 97,000. One entry per CDR3 protein results from TCRdb running MiXCR on the RACE reads. The V and J calls reflect TCRdb's pipeline rather than the authors' work. In the table there are about 130,000 distinct CDR3 sequences, approximately 9.1% of which are singletons.

This chain links TRBV6-4 with TRBJ2-1; 7 nucleotides agree with TRBD2. Sequenced: whole blood. This sequence originates from a male donor in good health. Some clones in this sample may be carry-over from other donors' samples. CDR3 in amino acids: CASSDSTGGYNEQFF. The CDR3 DNA reads TGTGCCAGCAGTGACTCTACGGGGGGCTACAATGAGCAGTTCTTC.